This T cell receptor beta chain was obtained from a study of cutaneous CD30+ T cell lymphoproliferative disorder and hepatitis E (dated by TCRdb to the late 2010s). Comments on this clone: Its antigen is not yet known. No quality values exist for individual bases; no much larger clone is one base distant.

The method was the immunoSEQ multiplex PCR assay. Drawn from immuneACCESS, this table holds only the in-frame rearrangements with V and J called that TCRdb kept. Clones are partly lost; checked studies trace under half to an unresolved V gene and leave the rest unexplained. The sample contains about 7,700 clones, roughly 74% of them found a single time. Approximately 1% of the sample lies in the top ten. V loses 0 bases of germline sequence and J loses 7 bases, and the interval between the two ends is 6 bases. Counted from cysteine to phenylalanine, this CDR3 has 11 amino acids. The sequence is cut down to CDR3 DNA, 33 bases in frame from base 1. The germline V gene (reference sequence) gives CDR1 as GTSNPN and CDR2 as SVGIG.

The sequencing input was blood. This sequence originates from a human donor with a cutaneous T cell lymphoproliferative disorder associated with hepatitis E virus. Rearrangement joined TRBV30 to TRBJ1-2; no D segment can be confidently identified. The DNA sequence reads TGTGCCTGGAGTGTACCTCCTGGCTACACCTTC. Its protein product is CAWSVPPGYTF. Here the CDR3 is joined to the reference TRBV30 and TRBJ1-2 genes, and the full variable domain is: SQTIHQWPATLVQPVGSPLSLECTVEGTSNPNLYWYRQAAGRGLQLLFYSVGIGQISSEVPQNLSASRPQDRQFILSSKKLLLSDSGFYLCAWSVPPGYTFGSGTRLTVV.